This passage covers 9 T cell receptor beta chains from one sample sequenced in a study of T-cell reconstitution after alpha-beta-depleted transplantation in children. Unique molecular identifiers featured in how the TCRbeta library was prepared. Each CDR3 protein gets one entry after TCRdb re-called the PCR reads with MiXCR. The table shows roughly 180,000 distinct CDR3 sequences, with around 10% occurring only once. Sequenced material: PBMCs, taken before TCRalphabeta/CD19-depleted stem cell transplant. Every receptor here comes from a boy aged 2 to 10 with acute myeloid leukemia, due to receive a stem cell transplant.

This clonotype was seen ten or more times. The genes are TRBV27 and TRBJ2-5; D possibly corresponds to TRBD1 (5 bases). The ends were cut back, 0 bases at V and 1 base at J, with 9 bases in the middle. This CDR3 spans 15 amino acids. Per germline, CDR1 MNHEY and CDR2 SMNVEV (reference sequence). The CDR3 DNA is TGTGCCAGCAGTTTATCGTCTGACAGCCAAGAGACCCAGTACTTC. This sequence encodes CASSLSSDSQETQYF.

This clonotype appeared many times. The rearrangement uses TRBV2 and TRBJ1-3; a possible D gene is TRBD1 (5 bases). There are 13 residues in the CDR3. The germline V gene has CDR1 SNHLY and CDR2 FYNNEI. V was clipped by 8 bases and J by 3 bases, with 11 bases between them. The CDR3 DNA reads as TGTGCCAGCGGGACGACCAATGGAAACACCATATATTTT. Encoded protein: CASGTTNGNTIYF.

At least ten counts were recorded for this clonotype. The chain couples TRBV7-2 to TRBJ1-2; D remains ambiguous. Trimming removed 8 bases at V and 0 bases at J, with 10 bases between. Germline assignment: CDR1 SGHTA and CDR2 FQGNSA. CDR3 length: 13 residues. DNA of the CDR3: TGTGCCAGCGGCTGGGGTTCTAACTATGGCTACACCTTC. Its translation is CASGWGSNYGYTF.

This clonotype was observed at least ten times. This chain links TRBV7-4 with TRBJ2-7; TRBD2 matches at 14 bases. The V gene end was trimmed by 3 bases and the J gene end by 3 bases; junction bases not matched to a gene: 4. There are 16 residues in the CDR3. The germline gives CDR1 SGHVT, CDR2 SQSDAQ. The chain's CDR3 is CASSLGGLAGVYEQYF. In DNA form, the CDR3 reads TGTGCCAGCAGCTTGGGGGGACTAGCGGGAGTCTACGAGCAGTACTTC.

As concerns this clonotype: A much larger clone lies a single base off, so this may be a read error. The chain links TRBV20-1 to TRBJ2-1, with TRBD1 as a possible D gene (5 bases). Per germline, CDR1 DFQATT and CDR2 SNEGSKA (reference sequence). The CDR3 is 16 amino acids. The CDR3 is CSARDAYRSSYNEHFF. Written as DNA, the CDR3 is TGCAGTGCTAGAGATGCTTACAGGAGCTCCTACAATGAGCATTTCTTC.

There are many counts of this clonotype. CDR3 nucleotides: TGTGCCACCAGCAGAGAGGGGGGGTCATACAATGAGCAGTTCTTC. It specifies CATSREGGSYNEQFF. The chain carries TRBV15 and TRBJ2-1, with 7 bases fitting TRBD2. J gave up 4 bases and V 0 bases, and 3 bases lay outside the gene matches. The CDR3 sequence is 15 residues long. CDR1 LNHNV and CDR2 YYDKDF come from the germline V gene (reference sequence). The full variable domain, with the rest looked up from reference TRBV15 and TRBJ2-1, is DAMVIQNPRYQVTQFGKPVTLSCSQTLNHNVMYWYQQKSSQAPKLLFHYYDKDFNNEADTPDNFQSRRPNTSFCFLDIRSPGLGDTAMYLCATSREGGSYNEQFFGPGTRLTVL.

Remarks on this clonotype: This may stem from a read error, because a much larger clone lies one nucleotide away. The gene calls are TRBV28 and TRBJ2-7; D unclear. The CDR3 covers 13 residues. V lost 7 bases and J 2 bases, leaving 12 bases between the germline ends. Germline V gives CDR1 MDHEN, CDR2 SYDVKM. DNA for the CDR3: TGTGCCAGCATGACCCCTCAGGCCTACGAGCAGTACTTC. Translating gives CASMTPQAYEQYF.

The chain links TRBV20-1 to TRBJ2-7; D is possibly TRBD1 (5 bases). This CDR3 region has 14 residues. Trimming stripped 3 bases from V and 3 bases from J, with 15 bases between. Germline CDR1 reads DFQATT; CDR2 reads SNEGSKA (reference sequence). The CDR3 region is CSASYPGRGYEQYF. The CDR3 nucleotides are TGCAGTGCTAGTTACCCGGGTAGGGGCTACGAGCAGTACTTC.

This clonotype came up many times. This chain connects TRBV15 to TRBJ2-3, with 8 nucleotides matching TRBD1. Germline loops: CDR1 LNHNV, CDR2 YYDKDF (reference sequence). The CDR3 is 17 amino acids. V lost 0 bases, J lost 0 bases, and 5 bases stayed unmatched. The DNA of the CDR3 is TGTGCCACCAGCAGAGATATATGGACAGGGAGCACAGATACGCAGTATTTT. Translating gives CATSRDIWTGSTDTQYF.